This T cell receptor (beta chain) was sequenced during a study of blood T cell repertoires in COVID-19. Study as a whole: The United States, Italy and Spain supplied acute and convalescent COVID-19 samples.

The length of the CDR3 is 14 residues. Unmatched junction bases numbered 6, after V lost 6 bases and J lost 3 bases. Per germline, CDR1 MNHEY and CDR2 SVGAGI. Original handling: Counts of nucleated cells, estimated from reference gene primer amplification, were obtained. Repertoires were generated with immunoSEQ multiplex PCR, while TCRdb's copy carries only in-frame clones and drops some. V, J and clone size reflect that table, while D and trimming were determined from the DNA. The sample records 30,000 to 35,000 clones, 87% being singletons. Sequences were obtained from peripheral blood. The receptor's source is a man in his 60s with active COVID-19. This chain joins TRBV6-5 and TRBJ2-7, with 9 bases lining up with TRBD2. CDR3 in amino acids: CASRKTSGSYEQYF. CDR3 nucleotide sequence: TGTGCCAGCAGGAAGACTAGCGGTAGCTACGAGCAGTACTTC.